This is a list of T cell receptor beta chains from one sample in a study of cytomegalovirus exposure and HLA in healthy donors. TCRdb's table, derived via immunoSEQ multiplex PCR, lists solely in-frame clones and lacks some. The repertoire holds approximately 160,000 clones, with approximately 77% as singletons. Sequencing was done on a sample of PBMCs. The receptors shown here come from a male donor in good health and CMV-seropositive. Both conserved end residues are part of each CDR3. A D gene is named only where the DNA matches it firmly. Some rows have no size entry. The others give once, few or many, or a class for an expanded clone.

j_gene,v_gene,abundance,d_gene,CDR3aa,CDR3nt
TRBJ2-1,TRBV6-5,few,TRBD2,CASSYSFLAGYNEQFF,TGTGCCAGCAGTTACTCATTCCTAGCGGGATACAATGAGCAGTTCTTC
TRBJ1-3,TRBV9,-,-,CASSPLMAGSNTIYF,TGTGCCAGCAGCCCCCTCATGGCCGGGTCGAACACCATATATTTT
TRBJ2-5,TRBV6-5,-,-,CASSSIRGETQYF,TGTGCCAGCAGCTCGATACGGGGAGAGACCCAGTACTTC
TRBJ2-1,TRBV30,-,-,CAWSVTEWAEQFF,TGTGCCTGGAGTGTGACAGAATGGGCTGAGCAGTTCTTC
TRBJ1-5,TRBV7-8,-,-,CASSTLGGVSNQPQHF,TGTGCCAGCAGCACCTTGGGGGGGGTTAGCAATCAGCCCCAGCATTTT
TRBJ2-7,TRBV5-6,-,-,CAGSLRAARGEQYF,TGTGCCGGCAGCTTGAGGGCAGCAAGGGGCGAGCAGTACTTC
TRBJ2-7,TRBV5-1,-,TRBD2,CASSLTGLALYEQYF,TGCGCCAGCAGCTTGACAGGACTAGCACTCTACGAGCAGTACTTC
TRBJ1-4,TRBV7-2,-,-,CASSLGPGHAEKLFF,TGTGCCAGCAGCTTAGGGCCCGGACACGCCGAAAAACTGTTTTTT
TRBJ2-7,TRBV5-5,-,TRBD2,CASSRTPGRDEQYF,TGTGCCAGCAGCCGAACCCCAGGGAGGGACGAGCAGTACTTC
TRBJ2-1,TRBV7-9,once,-,CASSSPSGKGDEQFF,TGTGCCAGCAGCTCCCCGAGCGGAAAGGGGGATGAGCAGTTCTTC
TRBJ2-2,TRBV5-6,once,-,CASSWGELGRSGELFF,TGTGCCAGCAGCTGGGGGGAGTTAGGGAGATCCGGGGAGCTGTTTTTT
TRBJ1-2,TRBV6-1,few,-,CASSERYSSYGYTF,TGTGCCAGCAGTGAAAGATATAGTTCCTATGGCTACACCTTC
TRBJ1-1,TRBV6-1,once,-,CASSEGGRGGTEAFF,TGTGCCAGCAGTGAAGGGGGCAGGGGCGGGACTGAAGCTTTCTTT
TRBJ2-7,TRBV12-5,-,-,CASGFPGTPLYEQYF,TGTGCTAGTGGTTTCCCGGGAACTCCATTATACGAGCAGTACTTC
TRBJ2-3,TRBV18,-,TRBD2,CASSPSGGAEDTQYF,TGTGCCAGCTCACCTAGCGGGGGGGCGGAAGATACGCAGTATTTT
TRBJ1-2,TRBV6-1,-,TRBD1,CASSGDRTYYGYTF,TGTGCCAGCAGTGGGGACAGGACCTACTATGGCTACACCTTC
TRBJ1-5,TRBV18,-,-,CASSPGAGSGQPQHF,TGTGCCAGCTCACCTGGGGCAGGTTCTGGGCAGCCCCAGCATTTT
TRBJ2-1,TRBV11-3,-,TRBD2,CASSLGGFSGGAPNEQFF,TGTGCCAGCAGCTTAGGGGGATTTAGCGGGGGGGCCCCGAATGAGCAGTTCTTC
TRBJ2-7,TRBV18,-,-,CASSGSGGARSEQYF,TGTGCCAGCTCCGGTTCTGGGGGGGCAAGGAGCGAGCAGTACTTC
TRBJ2-6,TRBV2,-,TRBD1,CASSRDRAGANVLTF,TGTGCCAGCAGTCGGGACAGGGCTGGGGCCAACGTCCTGACTTTC
TRBJ1-2,TRBV15,-,TRBD1,CATSRDYGDRGNGYTF,TGTGCCACCAGCAGAGATTATGGAGACAGGGGGAATGGCTACACCTTC
TRBJ2-7,TRBV6-1,few,-,CASSGLLEQYF,TGTGCCAGCAGCGGTCTCCTCGAGCAGTACTTC
TRBJ1-2,TRBV27,-,TRBD1,CASSPTGGANYGYTF,TGTGCCAGCAGTCCCACAGGGGGCGCTAACTATGGCTACACCTTC
TRBJ2-3,TRBV4-2,-,-,CASEGGRGWQYF,TGTGCCAGCGAGGGGGGGCGGGGTTGGCAGTATTTT
TRBJ2-3,TRBV19,-,-,CASSIYGLASTDTQYF,TGTGCCAGTAGTATCTATGGTCTAGCTTCCACAGATACGCAGTATTTT